A single TCR beta chain is shown here with its context. It has no known antigen specificity. The sample holds no much larger clone one base away, and base qualities are not on file. To sequence the TCRbeta CDR3 region, genomic DNA was isolated from the sorted cells. The immunoSEQ Assay was used to sequence the TCRbeta CDR3 regions. TCRdb mirrors the immuneACCESS table, restricted to in-frame sequences. Some clones are absent from its copies; in checked studies, under half trace to an unresolved V gene, and the reason for the others is unknown. The sample data list about 70,000 clones, and around 85% of these were observed just once. The top ten constitute about 5% of the sample. Patients with autoimmune disease history or receiving systemic immunosuppression were excluded from the trial. Peripheral blood for TCR sequencing was collected from all dose cohorts at baseline, on cycle 4 day 1, and on cycle 7 day 1. The samples were taken from a phase I, first-in-human, multicenter, open-label dose-escalation trial of ivuxolimab. Adults with locally advanced or metastatic head and neck squamous cell, hepatocellular, melanoma or renal cell carcinoma were enrolled in the trial. Before TCR sequencing, CD4+ and CD8+ T cells were separately sorted from peripheral blood.

This entry belongs to a study of OX40 agonist ivuxolimab in advanced cancers. With regard to the full study: Ivuxolimab was a fully human IgG2 agonistic monoclonal antibody targeting the costimulatory receptor OX40 (CD134). Intravenous ivuxolimab was administered to patients every 2 weeks at six dose levels: 0.01, 0.1, 0.3, 1.5, 3 and 10 mg/kg. Of the approximately 50 dose-escalation patients, hepatocellular carcinoma was present in roughly 19, melanoma in about 15, renal cell carcinoma in 9 and head and neck cancer in 9. The dose-escalation cohort was about 83% male with a mean age of about 60 years, ranging from roughly 20 to 80. Patients were allowed to have had prior anti-PD-1, anti-PD-L1 or anti-CTLA-4 therapy, and approximately 39% of the dose-escalation patients had been treated with checkpoint inhibitors. Partial responses were achieved by three dose-escalation patients, of whom one had hepatocellular carcinoma and two had cutaneous melanoma. Peripheral TCRbeta sequencing aimed to test whether ivuxolimab altered TCR sequence diversity and caused clonal T-cell expansion. The paper covers the monotherapy dose-escalation part of the phase I ivuxolimab trial, which included N of about 50 patients.

Overall study results and their limits: After ivuxolimab, more expanded clones were found on average in CD8+ T cells than in CD4+ T cells. At doses of 0.1 to 3.0 mg/kg, clonal expansion of both CD4+ and CD8+ T cells in blood was seen between baseline and week 6. In partial responders in the 0.1-3.0 mg/kg groups, normalized peripheral clonal expansion was found to be among the lowest, especially among CD8+ T cells. Low levels of normalized T-cell clonal expansion were also seen in some nonresponding patients. Antigen specificity was not determined for the clonally expanded peripheral T cells.

Sequences KGHSH (CDR1) and LQKENI (CDR2) are obtained from the germline V gene. Between the V and J ends, shortened by 4 bases and 1 base respectively, the junction contains 10 bases. The CDR3, from cysteine to phenylalanine, totals 14 residues. The kept DNA is CDR3 alone, 42 bases in frame from the first base. The sample consisted of CD4+ or CD8+ T cells sorted from blood, taken in a trial of the OX40 agonist ivuxolimab. The chain joins TRBV18 to TRBJ2-5; a tentative D call is TRBD1 (5 bases match). The sequence was obtained from an adult with an advanced solid tumor such as melanoma, head and neck, liver or kidney cancer. The CDR3 amino acid sequence is: CASSQGALQETQYF. Here is the DNA: TGTGCCAGCTCACAAGGGGCCCTCCAAGAGACCCAGTACTTC. Reference TRBV18 and TRBJ2-5 proteins supply the regions before and after the CDR3; the full variable domain is: NAGVMQNPRHLVRRRGQEARLRCSPMKGHSHVYWYRQLPEEGLKFMVYLQKENIIDESGMPKERFSAEFPKEGPSILRIQQVVRGDSAAYFCASSQGALQETQYFGPGTRLLVL.